Listed below are T cell receptor beta chains from one sample, sequenced in a study of T cell repertoires in cytomegalovirus infection. Which antigens these TCRs recognize remains unknown. Using its own MiXCR run on the reads, TCRdb lists one record per CDR3 protein. In the table there are fewer than 1,000,000 distinct CDR3 sequences, around 31% of which are singletons. The sample consisted of cultured CD8+ T cells from PBMCs, taken from culture after CMV antigen stimulation. The receptors were sampled from a human donor in good health (CMV status not recorded). Some clones in this sample may be carry-over from other donors' samples. The CDR3 runs from the conserved cysteine through the conserved F or W. Fields, in order: D gene, V gene, J gene, clone size, CDR3 DNA, CDR3 protein. A D gene is named only where the DNA matches it firmly. Clone sizes are given selectively: once, few, many, or a class where the clone is expanded.

d_call: TRBD1; v_call: TRBV7-9; j_call: TRBJ2-7; clone_size: many; cdr3_nt: TGTGCCAGCAGCCCTCGGGACAGGTTTTCCTACGAGCAGTACTTC; cdr3_aa: CASSPRDRFSYEQYF
d_call: TRBD1; v_call: TRBV5-6; j_call: TRBJ2-3; clone_size: NA; cdr3_nt: TGTGCCAGCAGCTCAGCCTTAATGGACAGGGAGGAAGAGGAGTATTTT; cdr3_aa: CASSSALMDREEEEYF
d_call: TRBD2; v_call: TRBV4-3; j_call: TRBJ2-3; clone_size: few; cdr3_nt: TGCGCCAGCAGCCTCGGACTAGGCAGCACAGATACGCAGTATTTT; cdr3_aa: CASSLGLGSTDTQYF
d_call: NA; v_call: TRBV7-6; j_call: TRBJ2-5; clone_size: few; cdr3_nt: TGTGCCAGCAGCTCCTCCGGGTACCAAGAGACCCAGTACTTC; cdr3_aa: CASSSSGYQETQYF
d_call: NA; v_call: TRBV4-3; j_call: TRBJ1-5; clone_size: NA; cdr3_nt: TGCGCCAGCAGCCAAGACCTCCGGGGCGGTCAGTCCCAGCATTTT; cdr3_aa: CASSQDLRGGQSQHF
d_call: NA; v_call: TRBV6-1; j_call: TRBJ1-1; clone_size: many; cdr3_nt: TGTGCCAGCAGTGAATGGTGGAGATCAAACACTGAAGCTTTCTTT; cdr3_aa: CASSEWWRSNTEAFF
d_call: NA; v_call: TRBV20-1; j_call: TRBJ1-4; clone_size: NA; cdr3_nt: TGCAGTGCTAATAGCCTCCCGGACACGTTTGAAAAACTGTTTTTT; cdr3_aa: CSANSLPDTFEKLFF
d_call: NA; v_call: TRBV27; j_call: TRBJ2-2; clone_size: NA; cdr3_nt: TGTGCCAGCAGTTTATCAGGACAGCCCGGGGAGCTGTTTTTT; cdr3_aa: CASSLSGQPGELFF
d_call: NA; v_call: TRBV6-5; j_call: TRBJ1-1; clone_size: NA; cdr3_nt: TGTGCCAGCAGTTCGGCGGATAAGAACACTGAAGCTTTCTTT; cdr3_aa: CASSSADKNTEAFF
d_call: TRBD1; v_call: TRBV7-6; j_call: TRBJ2-6; clone_size: many; cdr3_nt: TGTGCCAGCAGCTCCCGGGACAGGGTTGGAAAGAACTCTGGGGCCAACGTCCTGACTTTC; cdr3_aa: CASSSRDRVGKNSGANVLTF
d_call: TRBD1; v_call: TRBV15; j_call: TRBJ2-6; clone_size: few; cdr3_nt: TGTGCCACGCAAGACAGGGGGGGGGCCAACGTCCTGACTTTC; cdr3_aa: CATQDRGGANVLTF
d_call: NA; v_call: TRBV25-1; j_call: TRBJ2-3; clone_size: few; cdr3_nt: TGTGCCAGCAGTGAAGAGGAGGGGGAAGGGGATGCAGATACGCAGTATTTT; cdr3_aa: CASSEEEGEGDADTQYF
d_call: TRBD1; v_call: TRBV15; j_call: TRBJ2-7; clone_size: once; cdr3_nt: TGTGCCACCAGCTTCAGGAGACAGGGGGCGCGTGAGCAGTACTTC; cdr3_aa: CATSFRRQGAREQYF
d_call: TRBD1; v_call: TRBV7-9; j_call: TRBJ1-1; clone_size: few; cdr3_nt: TGTGCCAGCAGCACCGTGGGACAGGGGATGACTGAAGCTTTCTTT; cdr3_aa: CASSTVGQGMTEAFF
d_call: NA; v_call: TRBV6-2/TRBV6-3; j_call: TRBJ1-1; clone_size: few; cdr3_nt: TGTGCCAGCAGATGGACTCGAGGCACTGAAGCTTTCTTT; cdr3_aa: CASRWTRGTEAFF
d_call: NA; v_call: TRBV12-3/TRBV12-4; j_call: TRBJ1-1; clone_size: NA; cdr3_nt: TGTGCCAGCAGTTTTCGTACAGTCAATGAAGCTTTCTTT; cdr3_aa: CASSFRTVNEAFF
d_call: NA; v_call: TRBV27; j_call: TRBJ1-6; clone_size: NA; cdr3_nt: TGTGCCAGCGGGGCGAAAGGGTTCCTTCCTAAACTCGATGCGCAGAATTCACCCCTCCACTTT; cdr3_aa: CASGAKGFLPKLDAQNSPLHF
d_call: NA; v_call: TRBV9; j_call: TRBJ2-1; clone_size: NA; cdr3_nt: TGTGCCAGCAGTCACTATTCCCCGTACAGAGAGGACAATGAGCAGTTCTTC; cdr3_aa: CASSHYSPYREDNEQFF
d_call: NA; v_call: TRBV28; j_call: TRBJ2-1; clone_size: few; cdr3_nt: TGTGCCAGCAGTCCCGGGGCTTACTCCTACAATGAGCAGTTCTTC; cdr3_aa: CASSPGAYSYNEQFF
d_call: NA; v_call: TRBV4-1; j_call: TRBJ2-5; clone_size: few; cdr3_nt: TGCGCCAGCAGCTCCCGTTACCAAGAGACCCAGTACTTC; cdr3_aa: CASSSRYQETQYF
d_call: TRBD1; v_call: TRBV6-5; j_call: TRBJ2-1; clone_size: few; cdr3_nt: TGTGCCAGCACCAGGGGACAGGGTACGTTCTTC; cdr3_aa: CASTRGQGTFF
d_call: NA; v_call: TRBV27; j_call: TRBJ2-1; clone_size: many; cdr3_nt: TGTGCCAGCAGTTTCGGGTCCAGCGTGGGTGAGCAGTTCTTC; cdr3_aa: CASSFGSSVGEQFF
d_call: TRBD2; v_call: TRBV7-2; j_call: TRBJ2-3; clone_size: NA; cdr3_nt: TGTGTCAGCAGCTTAAATCGCGCGGGGGGGCCCGCAGATACGCAGTATTTT; cdr3_aa: CVSSLNRAGGPADTQYF
d_call: NA; v_call: TRBV6-8; j_call: TRBJ1-2; clone_size: NA; cdr3_nt: TGTGCCAGCAGTTACGACAGACTCTATGGCTACACCTTC; cdr3_aa: CASSYDRLYGYTF
d_call: TRBD1; v_call: TRBV12-3/TRBV12-4; j_call: TRBJ2-1; clone_size: NA; cdr3_nt: TGTGCCAGCAGGTCCGGGACAGGGGGAATAGGTGAGCAGTTCTTC; cdr3_aa: CASRSGTGGIGEQFF
d_call: NA; v_call: TRBV5-8; j_call: TRBJ2-6; clone_size: NA; cdr3_nt: TGTGCCAGCAGCTTGCGGGCGGTAACCTCTGGGGCCAACGTCCTGACTTTC; cdr3_aa: CASSLRAVTSGANVLTF
d_call: NA; v_call: TRBV7-9; j_call: TRBJ2-4; clone_size: few; cdr3_nt: TGTGCCAGCAGCCCGCGGGACACTCGAGTTGGGGGCATTCAGTACTTC; cdr3_aa: CASSPRDTRVGGIQYF
d_call: NA; v_call: TRBV29-1; j_call: TRBJ2-1; clone_size: few; cdr3_nt: TGCAGCGTTGAAGCCGGAGGCCTCACTTACAATGAGCAGTTCTTC; cdr3_aa: CSVEAGGLTYNEQFF
d_call: TRBD1; v_call: TRBV7-2; j_call: TRBJ2-1; clone_size: many; cdr3_nt: TGTGCCAGCAGCCTCCCTAAGGACGGGACAGGGGGCCTCTCGGGCAATGAGCAGTTCTTC; cdr3_aa: CASSLPKDGTGGLSGNEQFF
d_call: NA; v_call: TRBV12-3/TRBV12-4; j_call: TRBJ2-3; clone_size: few; cdr3_nt: TGTGCCAGCAGCCCCGGGTCGAGCCGGGGAGATACGCAGTATTTT; cdr3_aa: CASSPGSSRGDTQYF
d_call: TRBD2; v_call: TRBV5-1; j_call: TRBJ2-1; clone_size: few; cdr3_nt: TGCGCCAGCAGCCTCAAGGGCCCCCCAGCGGGGGTTCACAATGAGCAGTTCTTC; cdr3_aa: CASSLKGPPAGVHNEQFF
d_call: TRBD2; v_call: TRBV6-5; j_call: TRBJ2-1; clone_size: NA; cdr3_nt: TGTGCCAGCAGCGGGACTAGCGGGGGGGGGAAGTTCTTC; cdr3_aa: CASSGTSGGGKFF
d_call: NA; v_call: TRBV12-3/TRBV12-4; j_call: TRBJ1-3; clone_size: many; cdr3_nt: TGTGCCAGCAGCCTGGACAGCTCTGGAAACACCATATATTTT; cdr3_aa: CASSLDSSGNTIYF
d_call: TRBD2; v_call: TRBV11-2; j_call: TRBJ2-2; clone_size: NA; cdr3_nt: TGTGCCAGCAGCTCGGGACTAGCGGGGGGGCCCAACACCGGGGAGCTGTTTTTT; cdr3_aa: CASSSGLAGGPNTGELFF
d_call: NA; v_call: TRBV6-2/TRBV6-3; j_call: TRBJ1-2; clone_size: few; cdr3_nt: TGTGCTAGCCGTAAGGGGAACGGCTACACCTTC; cdr3_aa: CASRKGNGYTF
d_call: TRBD1; v_call: TRBV11-1; j_call: TRBJ2-2; clone_size: many; cdr3_nt: TGTGCCAGCAGCCACGGCTTTGTTGGGACAGGGGAAAACACCGGGGAGCTGTTTTTT; cdr3_aa: CASSHGFVGTGENTGELFF
d_call: NA; v_call: TRBV4-3; j_call: TRBJ2-2; clone_size: few; cdr3_nt: TGCGCCAGCAGCCAAGATTACGCTAGCAGCTTTAACACCGGGGAGCTGTTTTTT; cdr3_aa: CASSQDYASSFNTGELFF
d_call: NA; v_call: TRBV19; j_call: TRBJ1-1; clone_size: NA; cdr3_nt: TGTGCCAGTTGGGATGGCACTGAAGCTTTCTTT; cdr3_aa: CASWDGTEAFF
d_call: NA; v_call: TRBV6-1; j_call: TRBJ1-1; clone_size: many; cdr3_nt: TGTGCCAGTCGGTGGGGTGGAACTGAAGCTTTCTTT; cdr3_aa: CASRWGGTEAFF
d_call: NA; v_call: TRBV28; j_call: TRBJ2-7; clone_size: many; cdr3_nt: TGTGCCAGCAGTTTGCAGGGGCCCTCCTACGAGCAGTACTTC; cdr3_aa: CASSLQGPSYEQYF
d_call: NA; v_call: TRBV6-2/TRBV6-3; j_call: TRBJ1-4; clone_size: many; cdr3_nt: TGTGCCAGCAGTTACAGGAGGGGTAAACTGTTTTTT; cdr3_aa: CASSYRRGKLFF
d_call: NA; v_call: TRBV19; j_call: TRBJ2-1; clone_size: few; cdr3_nt: TGTGCCAGTAGTACGGACAAATACAATGAGCAGTTCTTC; cdr3_aa: CASSTDKYNEQFF
d_call: TRBD2; v_call: TRBV5-4; j_call: TRBJ2-2; clone_size: NA; cdr3_nt: TGTGCCAGCAGCTCGGTAGGACGGGGGGGCACCGGGGAGCTGTTTTTT; cdr3_aa: CASSSVGRGGTGELFF
d_call: TRBD1; v_call: TRBV28; j_call: TRBJ2-7; clone_size: NA; cdr3_nt: TGTGCCAACAGTTTAGAGGACAGGGAAGACGAGCAGTACTTC; cdr3_aa: CANSLEDREDEQYF
d_call: TRBD2; v_call: TRBV7-2; j_call: TRBJ2-2; clone_size: NA; cdr3_nt: TGTGCCAGCACCTCTAGCGGAGCCACCGGGGAGCTGTTTTTT; cdr3_aa: CASTSSGATGELFF
d_call: TRBD1; v_call: TRBV27; j_call: TRBJ2-7; clone_size: few; cdr3_nt: TGTGCCAGCAGTTTAACAGGGGCCTTCTACGAGCAGTACTTC; cdr3_aa: CASSLTGAFYEQYF
d_call: NA; v_call: TRBV20-1; j_call: TRBJ2-5; clone_size: few; cdr3_nt: TGCAGTGCTAGTGATGCCGGGACGCTCCAAGAGACCCAGTACTTC; cdr3_aa: CSASDAGTLQETQYF
d_call: NA; v_call: TRBV27; j_call: TRBJ2-1; clone_size: NA; cdr3_nt: TGTGCCAGCAGTTTCATACAGGGCTCTGGTGAGCAGTTCTTC; cdr3_aa: CASSFIQGSGEQFF
d_call: NA; v_call: TRBV7-9; j_call: TRBJ1-4; clone_size: NA; cdr3_nt: TGTGCCAGCAGCTTATTGGGCGGCACCACCTTCGAAAAACTGTTTTTT; cdr3_aa: CASSLLGGTTFEKLFF
d_call: TRBD1; v_call: TRBV2; j_call: TRBJ1-1; clone_size: few; cdr3_nt: TGTGCCAGCAGTCTTCCCGGGACAGGGCTGAACACTGAAGCTTTCTTT; cdr3_aa: CASSLPGTGLNTEAFF
d_call: NA; v_call: TRBV4-1; j_call: TRBJ1-5; clone_size: NA; cdr3_nt: TGCGCCAGCAGCCAAGATGGTGGGTATGGTCAGCCCCAGCATTTT; cdr3_aa: CASSQDGGYGQPQHF
d_call: NA; v_call: TRBV6-1; j_call: TRBJ1-1; clone_size: NA; cdr3_nt: TGTGCCAGCAGCCCTCGAGAGGGGACGAGAATCATATTT; cdr3_aa: CASSPREGTRIIF
d_call: TRBD1; v_call: TRBV19; j_call: TRBJ1-2; clone_size: NA; cdr3_nt: TGTGCCAGTAGTATAACGTCCCGGGACAGGGGACCAAACTATGGCTACACCTTC; cdr3_aa: CASSITSRDRGPNYGYTF
d_call: TRBD1; v_call: TRBV7-8; j_call: TRBJ1-5; clone_size: many; cdr3_nt: TGTGCCAGCAGCTTAAACAGGGGAAATAGCAATCAGCCCCAGCATTTT; cdr3_aa: CASSLNRGNSNQPQHF
d_call: NA; v_call: TRBV2; j_call: TRBJ2-4; clone_size: once; cdr3_nt: TGTGCCAGCAGTCCAACCGGGAGCACGTTCGAAAACATTCAGTACTTC; cdr3_aa: CASSPTGSTFENIQYF
d_call: NA; v_call: TRBV7-3; j_call: TRBJ1-2; clone_size: NA; cdr3_nt: TGTGCCAGCAGCCCTGCAGATAACTATGGCTACACCTTC; cdr3_aa: CASSPADNYGYTF
d_call: NA; v_call: TRBV7-9; j_call: TRBJ1-1; clone_size: few; cdr3_nt: TGTGCCAGCAGCTTTGAACCCACAGGGTCTAAATGGGCTTTCTTT; cdr3_aa: CASSFEPTGSKWAFF
d_call: TRBD2; v_call: TRBV6-5; j_call: TRBJ2-3; clone_size: few; cdr3_nt: TGTGCCAGCAGTTACTCGAAGGTAGCGGGGCTTTACACAGATACGCAGTATTTT; cdr3_aa: CASSYSKVAGLYTDTQYF
d_call: NA; v_call: TRBV19; j_call: TRBJ2-7; clone_size: few; cdr3_nt: TGTGCCAGTAGTATTGGGGGTCCCGATTACGAGCAGTACTTC; cdr3_aa: CASSIGGPDYEQYF